This TCR beta chain was captured in a study of T cells in Graves' hyperthyroidism and ophthalmopathy (dated by TCRdb to about 2019). Turning to the overall study: Peripheral blood was sampled at the time of initial diagnosis, prior to any treatment. After sampling, hyperthyroidism patients received methimazole starting at 30 mg daily, and ophthalmopathy patients received high-dose intravenous methylprednisolone. A discovery cohort of about a hundred patients, approximately 45 with Graves' ophthalmopathy and approximately 57 with stable Graves' hyperthyroidism, was used to find distinguishing TCR V-J signatures. Thyroid tissue and blood T-cell repertoires from roughly six Graves' hyperthyroidism patients were also compared in the study. The paper describes TCR Vbeta CDR3 sequencing of about 140 peripheral blood samples, made up of 43 ophthalmopathy patients, 70 to 80 hyperthyroidism patients and roughly 17 progressor patients. The roughly 99 discovery patients were divided at random into training and test sets in a 7:3 ratio. Prospective prediction of ophthalmopathy was tested in an independent validation cohort consisting of roughly 19 hyperthyroidism patients and around 16 patients who later progressed to ophthalmopathy.

Overall study results and their limits: In validation, progression to ophthalmopathy was predicted by the model with almost 71% sensitivity and nearly 75% specificity, a median of roughly 6.4 months before onset. In cross-validation, a model built on a 13 V-J signature told ophthalmopathy apart from stable hyperthyroidism with 87.88% sensitivity and approximately 84% specificity, and in testing the same model reached 80%/75%. No statistical method was used to set the sample size in advance, and investigators knew the group allocation. Most expanded thyroid clonotypes (frequency above 0.001) were also detected in blood, suggesting blood repertoires may reflect thyroid immune responses.

V trim: 7 bases; J trim: 4 bases; unmatched bases: 11. CDR1 and CDR2 were assigned from the germline V gene as MNHNS and SASEGT. From cysteine to phenylalanine, the CDR3 is 16 amino acids long. Just the 48-base CDR3 DNA is kept, in frame starting at base 1. TCR beta CDR3 regions were amplified from RNA transcripts. A first-round RT-PCR of the TCR CDR3 used the HTBI primer set with the Qiagen OneStep RT-PCR kit. The libraries were constructed in a second round of multiplex PCR and then size-selected and purified. The libraries were sequenced on an Illumina HiSeq2000 using paired-end 100 bp reads. As for how the authors treated the data: SOAPnuke was used to process the raw data, with reads discarded if the reads contained adapters or uncalled bases, had a mean Phred below 15, or lacked an exact constant-primer or identifier match. COPE v1.2.5 was used to merge the high-quality paired reads, and each unique nucleotide sequence was defined as a clonotype. Clonotypes were aligned to IMGT TRBV, TRBD and TRBJ reference segments using MiTCR v1.1. The analysis included only V-J combinations with a frequency above 0.0001, which together covered more than 99% of the repertoires. The TCS score was defined as the ratio of F50 (clonal expansion) to E x V (chaos), calculated using BLOSUM62-based TCRdist between CDR3 peptides within each V-J. Welch's t-statistics and random forest reduced around 520 V-J features to 13, which were used in a naive Bayes classifier (R e1071). TCRdb reworked the public reads: Q25 trimming with fastp, MiXCR clone assembly, productive beta chains retained. Rows with one shared CDR3 protein collapse into an entry with the most common genes and DNA. For this entry, the V and J calls and clone size follow TCRdb and not the study's own pipeline. Counted in this sample were 250,000 to 300,000 distinct CDR3 sequences; roughly a fifth of them appeared once. Clones ranked in the top ten supply roughly 39% of the sample.

Moderately to severely active disease, a Clinical Activity Score of at least 3, a NOSPECS grade of at least 4, and a duration under 3 months were present in ophthalmopathy patients. The study excluded patients with uncontrolled infections, other autoimmune diseases, pregnancy or lactation. Diagnoses relied on clinical symptoms, serum thyroxine and TRAb, thyroid ultrasound and orbital computed tomography. Ficoll-Paque density gradient centrifugation was used to isolate PBMCs from about 10 ml of fresh peripheral blood. Total RNA was extracted with Trizol reagent, and quality was checked on an Agilent 2100 Bioanalyzer. This clonotype occurred many times. The antigen it recognizes is unknown. Base qualities are missing; no much larger clone stands one base away.

This chain is built from TRBV6-1 and TRBJ2-2, with 8 central nucleotides matching TRBD2. Material for sequencing was blood. The receptor was derived from a man aged 45 to 65 with Graves' ophthalmopathy. The sequence in DNA is TGTGCCAGCAAGAGCGGGAGCGCGCTTGTCACCGGGGAGCTGTTTTTT. Its protein is CASKSGSALVTGELFF.